This T cell receptor (beta chain) is from a study of cytomegalovirus exposure and HLA in healthy donors (dated by TCRdb to the late 2010s). Broadly, across the study: An earlier analysis of roughly 500 of the donors reported under 300 Gb of sequence data and 117 million unique TCR beta sequences obtained from some 200 million T cells. All discovery cohort repertoires had been generated on a single sequencing platform. An earlier analysis of about 600 of the donors used high-throughput TCR beta sequencing to judge whether each TCR beta V gene segment behaved as functional or pseudogenic. Along with the 666-subject first cohort, a separate validation cohort of around 120 different subjects was used. Using immunosequencing, the study profiled T cell repertoires from approximately 700 subjects and related those repertoires to cytomegalovirus serostatus. Across 398 genotyped donors of the cohort, an average of about 240,000 unique TCR beta nucleotide sequences per donor were sequenced, and around 19% of those sequences were non-productive. Among the roughly 400 genotyped donors, approximately 82% belonged to the genetic ancestry cluster associated with self-reported Caucasian donors. About 330 gigabases of sequencing data and 75 million to 85 million unique TCR sequences made up an early release that covered nearly 650 HLA-typed donors. In the later analysis, no new phenotypic data were used to find candidate immune exposures; instead, reliance was placed on TCR beta sequences and their occurrence across donors. Class I and class II HLA loci were covered by the typing at four-digit resolution. Five DR-DQ haplotypes were treated as single units for association and clustering because of strong linkage in the cohort. Typing coverage differed by locus: A, B, C, DRB1 and DQB1 were typed in about 629-640 donors, DQA1 in approximately 520, DPA1 in 600 to 610, and DPB1 in 400 to 490. Alongside the repertoire data, information on donor age, sex, ethnicity and CMV serostatus was compiled. To study patterns of TCR occurrence, a later analysis re-analyzed previously published TCR beta repertoires from several hundred donors and added high-resolution HLA genotyping. In a later genetic analysis, genome-wide SNP genotypes for 398 of the 666 donors were used, and that subset was treated as a discovery cohort. High-throughput TCR immunosequencing, statistical association of individual TCRs with disease status, and machine learning were combined to predict cytomegalovirus infection status. The study was designed to test whether signatures of past pathogen exposure could be identified by cataloging public T cell receptors.

As concerns this clone: It lacks a known antigen. The junction shows a germline mismatch at one end, possibly a read error.

There are 15 amino acids in the CDR3, from cysteine to phenylalanine inclusive. Only the CDR3 region is kept as DNA, spanning 45 bases read in frame from base 1. Per the germline V gene (reference sequence), SEHNR is the CDR1 and FQNEAQ is the CDR2. The cohort comprised around 690 healthy bone marrow donors. At the time of sampling, every cohort member was nominally healthy, though immune exposures that went unrecorded were likely present. The donor tested CMV seronegative, placing the donor among the 300 to 400 seronegative members of the cohort. Every donor gave a peripheral blood sample, and the peripheral blood mononuclear cells from that sample were used for TCR beta sequencing. The Qiagen DNeasy Blood Extraction Kit was used to extract genomic DNA from the blood cell samples. Study-wide findings and limitations: Immune exposure information for the cohort was limited to CMV serostatus. When HLA alleles, especially DR and DQ, strongly co-occurred, attributing TCR associations to individual alleles was difficult. A later analysis found that most CMV-associated TCR beta chains appeared HLA-restricted, with HLA associations seemingly driven largely by CMV exposure. The classifier was reported to diagnose cytomegalovirus status with high specificity and sensitivity in both the original and validation cohorts. According to the authors, the approach could potentially be generalized to other disease states and immunological phenotypes. An association between a missense DCLRE1C variant and V-gene and J-gene trimming of TCR beta chains was found in a later genetic analysis and replicated in an independent cohort. Sequencing depth was assumed to be roughly uniform across donors in the presence/absence analyses, though that assumption may not hold. A few of the identified cytomegalovirus-associated TCR beta chains were confirmed in vitro to be specific for cytomegalovirus antigens. A later analysis associated 16,951 TCR beta sequences with specific HLA alleles at a false discovery rate of 0.05. Linkage disequilibrium might explain the correlated functional status among segregating V segments, but an unknown experimental factor could not be excluded. In this cohort, only TCR beta chains were sequenced, and detectable features were limited by the absence of alpha or paired-chain data. The earlier analysis of some 540 of the donors excluded about 16 rarely observed V segments, including chromosome 9 orphons, because counts were too low. Several of the top co-occurrence clusters appeared to be linked to parvovirus B19, influenza, CMV and Epstein-Barr virus, according to a later analysis. A group of highly shared sequence variants was considered likely to be a technical artifact of the sequencing pipeline. In a later analysis, HLA-associated TCR beta chains were found to be more clonally expanded and to have lower generation probabilities than equally common non-associated chains. Broadly in line with IMGT annotations, most TCR beta V segments showed up in productive rearrangements about 90% or about 30% of the time in an earlier analysis of several hundred of the donors. In a later genetic analysis, fewer N-insertions in productive TCRs were reported among donors in an Asian-associated ancestry cluster than the roughly 700-donor mean. A further reported finding was that TCR beta sequences accurately predicted the HLA-A and HLA-B alleles for most subjects in the first cohort. The 87-base-pair reads could not distinguish some IMGT-functional V segments, including TRBV6-2 and TRBV6-3, so those segments were excluded. While some public TCRs were present in many individuals, most TCR sequences turned up only very rarely across donors. The study gave a list of 150 to 200 TCR beta chains associated with cytomegalovirus. According to a later analysis, TCR association rates differed among HLA loci, with DRB1 alleles showing the most associated TCRs and HLA-C alleles showing the fewest. HLA typing was unavailable for some donors at each locus, so association tests used only the typed subset.

Library construction relied on the immunoSEQ multiplex PCR assay. For the multiplex PCR, a mixture combining 60 forward primers for TCR Vbeta segments and 13 reverse primers for TCR Jbeta segments was used. The CDR3 region of rearranged TCR beta genes was amplified from genomic DNA by a multiplex PCR assay. On the Illumina HiSeq System, the amplified TCR beta libraries were sequenced as 87-base-pair reads. The authors' pipeline ran thus. In a later analysis, tens of millions of unique TCR beta chains were counted across the 690 or so repertoires, and about 9.9 million of these chains were shared by at least two donors. A nearest-neighbor algorithm error-corrected the raw reads and collapsed the reads into unique sequences, merging closely related sequences to remove PCR and sequencing errors. CDR3 sequences were aligned to IMGT reference sequences to assign V, D and J gene segments. For a sequence to be retained, a match of at least six nucleotides was required to both a V gene segment and a J gene segment. A rearrangement counted as productive if the CDR3 had no stop codons and remained in frame with V and J, and every other rearrangement counted as non-productive. Following IMGT convention, CDR3 was defined as the stretch from the second conserved V-encoded cysteine to the conserved J-encoded phenylalanine. Sequences without an unambiguous match to a single V gene segment were excluded from the earlier analysis of 450 to 750 of the donors. An earlier analysis of 500 to 700 of the donors classified V segments as functional when productive rearrangements were above 56.7% and as segregating when the standard deviation between donors was above 5%. A statistical classification framework was built for diagnosing cytomegalovirus status from the catalog of TCR beta chain sequences. A later analysis assigned V and J genes by comparing TCR nucleotide sequences with IMGT/GENE-DB human TR gene sequences. The TCRdist pipeline was used in a later analysis to assign CDR3 sequences and most-parsimonious VDJ recombination scenarios. In a later analysis, every TCR beta chain was defined by the combination of its CDR3 amino acid sequence and its V-gene family, and reads without a unique V-gene family were dropped. To address suspected cross-contamination and a sequencing artifact, a later analysis removed a few hundred highly shared, low-generation-probability nucleotide sequences. In a later analysis, a clonal expansion index was calculated for each public chain from normalized within-repertoire ranks of inferred template counts. Generation probabilities in a later analysis came from a VDJ recombination model fitted to out-of-frame rearrangements, and those results were checked against IGoR. A later analysis scored TCR-TCR, TCR-HLA and TCR-CMV co-occurrence with hypergeometric tests, applying a repertoire-size bias correction to TCR pairs. A later analysis estimated false discovery rates by permuting HLA or CMV assignments 20 times. In a later analysis, co-occurring TCRs were grouped using DBSCAN, and TCRdist sequence similarity was added for clustering within HLA-allele-positive subsets. Co-occurrence clustering excluded repertoires with fewer than 30,000 or more than 120,000 public chains, plus five with anomalous nucleotide sharing. This immuneACCESS table, as held by TCRdb, lists in-frame sequences with V and J called but not all clones. Of the missing ones, under half trace to an unresolved V gene in checked studies; the others have no known cause. Clone size and the V and J calls come from that table; the DNA yielded D and trimming. Counted in this sample were over 150,000 clones; less than 85% of them appeared once. The ten largest clones add up to about 4.5% of the sample.

The sequencing input was PBMCs. The receptor chain draws on TRBV7-9 and TRBJ1-6, with no confident D gene call. This TCR was sampled from a man aged 40-49 years in good health and CMV-seronegative. The DNA sequence is TGTTCCAGCAGCTTATCGAGAGGCAGTAATTCACCCCTCCACTTT. Translated, this gives CSSSLSRGSNSPLHF. Beyond the CDR3, the reference TRBV7-9 and TRBJ1-6 genes provide the residues; the full variable domain reads: DTGVSQNPRHKITKRGQNVTFRCDPISEHNRLYWYRQTLGQGPEFLTYFQNEAQLEKSRLLSDRFSAERPKGSFSTLEIQRTEQGDSAMYLCSSSLSRGSNSPLHFGNGTRLTVT.